This passage covers 9 T cell receptor beta chains from one sample sequenced in a study of blood T cells in healthy people across ages. Primed by a sample-barcoded 5' primer and a J-beta primer mix, a second PCR proceeded for 7 to 11 cycles. TCRdb re-called the 5' RACE reads with MiXCR, one entry per CDR3 protein. The table lists roughly 1,500,000 distinct CDR3 sequences, 30% to 40% of them singletons. Material for sequencing was blood. The receptor set was obtained from a woman aged 25 to 45 in good health.

This chain connects TRBV20-1 to TRBJ1-1, with TRBD1 as a possible D gene (6 bases). V was shortened by 3 bases and J by 4 bases, with 18 bases between the two germline ends. The CDR3 contains 15 residues. Per the germline V gene, CDR1 is DFQATT and CDR2 is SNEGSKA (reference sequence). This chain's CDR3 is CSARPGRGRGTEAFF. In DNA, the CDR3 is TGCAGTGCTAGGCCCGGGCGGGGGCGGGGCACTGAAGCTTTCTTT.

This clonotype was counted a few times. The gene calls are TRBV20-1 and TRBJ2-5, with D possibly matching TRBD2 (5 bases). CDR1 DFQATT and CDR2 SNEGSKA come from the germline V gene (reference sequence). The CDR3 is 13 amino acids. V lost 3 bases, J lost 4 bases, and 12 bases lay in between. DNA of the CDR3: TGCAGTGCTAGGGCGGTAGCGAGAGAGACCCAGTACTTC. It encodes CSARAVARETQYF.

Here the CDR3 DNA reads TGTGCCATCAGTGAGTCTTCTAACTATAATTCACCCCTCCACTTT. Amino acids: CAISESSNYNSPLHF. This chain connects TRBV10-3 to TRBJ1-6, with D uncertain. The germline V gene encodes CDR1 ENHRY and CDR2 SYGVKD. Trimming took off 0 bases at V and 3 bases at J, with 6 bases between the two ends. The CDR3 consists of 15 residues.

This rearrangement joins TRBV2 to TRBJ2-1, with D hard to call. The V end was cut by 6 bases, the J end by 9 bases, with 15 bases between. Germline lookup yields CDR1 SNHLY and CDR2 FYNNEI. The CDR3 has 13 amino acids. CDR3 in amino acids: CASRPPTLGEQFF. CDR3 nucleotides: TGTGCCAGCAGACCTCCCACCCTCGGTGAGCAGTTCTTC.

This clonotype was seen a handful of times. The rearrangement uses TRBV28 and TRBJ1-2; 8 nucleotides match TRBD1. The V and J ends lost 6 bases and 2 bases, in that order; junction bases with no gene match: 8. CDR3 size: 15 residues. CDR1 is MDHEN and CDR2 is SYDVKM in the germline V gene. CDR3 nucleotide sequence: TGTGCCAGCAGCCCCACTCGGACAGGGAACTATGGCTACACCTTC. Translation: CASSPTRTGNYGYTF.

The chain combines TRBV6-1 with TRBJ2-7; D may match TRBD1 or TRBD2 (5 bases each). The last part of the DNA fits TRBJ2-5 better; the J call may be wrong. This CDR3 contains 12 residues. Germline loops: CDR1 MNHNS, CDR2 SASEGT. CDR3 nucleotides: TGTGCCAGCAGTCCCCGGGGCTGGACCCAGTACTTC. Protein: CASSPRGWTQYF.

The genes are TRBV6-5 and TRBJ1-2, with D tentatively TRBD1 (5 bases). CDR1 is MNHEY, CDR2 SVGAGI, per germline. The CDR3 is 14 amino acids. V was cut by 5 bases and J by 5 bases, with 15 bases left in between. CDR3 region: CASSTGGTVYGYTF. DNA of the CDR3: TGTGCCAGCAGTACCGGAGGGACTGTGTATGGCTACACCTTC.

This clonotype was seen a handful of times. The chain carries TRBV9 and TRBJ2-1; TRBD2 agrees at 7 bases. The J segment lost 8 bases and the V segment lost 0 bases, leaving 5 bases of the junction unmatched. Germline-derived CDR1 and CDR2 are SGDLS and YYNGEE. The CDR3 has 14 residues. The CDR3 bases are TGTGCCAGCAGCGTAGCGGGGGGTTTCGATGAGCAGTTCTTC. Protein product: CASSVAGGFDEQFF.

As for this clonotype: Being one base from a much bigger clone, this may be a read error. The DNA for the CDR3 is TGTGCCAGCAGTCCCCGCGCAGGGGGCGGCGCTGAAGCTTTCTTT. This translates into CASSPRAGGGAEAFF. The chain couples TRBV12-3 or TRBV12-4 to TRBJ1-1, with 8 bases that match TRBD1. V shed 5 bases, J shed 6 bases, and the junction held 11 bases outside the gene matches. The CDR3 extends over 15 amino acids.